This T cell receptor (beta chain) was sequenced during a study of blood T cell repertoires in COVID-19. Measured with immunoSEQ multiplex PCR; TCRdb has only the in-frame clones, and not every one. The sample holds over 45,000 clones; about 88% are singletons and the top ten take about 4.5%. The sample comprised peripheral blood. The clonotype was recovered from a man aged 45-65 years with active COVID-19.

Here the CDR3 reads CASSEAMTGYSMNTEAFF. The DNA of the CDR3 is TGTGCCAGCAGTGAAGCCATGACAGGTTATTCAATGAACACTGAAGCTTTCTTT. The V and J genes are TRBV6-1 and TRBJ1-1; tentative D call: TRBD1 (6 bases). The CDR3 sequence is 18 residues long. Germline V gives CDR1 MNHNS, CDR2 SASEGT. V was trimmed by 0 bases and J by 0 bases, leaving 17 bases between them.